The clone carrying this T cell receptor beta chain was picked up many times. The TCRbeta library incorporated unique molecular identifiers. A single record per CDR3 protein comes from TCRdb applying MiXCR to the PCR reads. Among around 450,000 distinct CDR3 sequences, roughly two fifths were seen once, and the ten largest hold 25% to 30%. This specimen belongs to a study of T-cell reconstitution after alpha-beta-depleted transplantation in children. The CDR3 spans 15 residues. The junction had 4 bases not matched to a gene; V was cut back by 0 bases and J by 6 bases. Germline lookup yields CDR1 DFQATT and CDR2 SNEGSKA (reference sequence).

This TCR derives from a girl aged 2 to 9 with aplastic anemia, due to receive a stem cell transplant. V gene TRBV20-1 combines with J gene TRBJ2-3; 12 bases align to TRBD2. Sequencing used PBMCs, obtained before TCRalphabeta/CD19-depleted stem cell transplant. The CDR3 region has the DNA TGCAGTGCTAGAGAGGCTAGCGGGAGGGCCGATACGCAGTATTTT. Translating gives CSAREASGRADTQYF.